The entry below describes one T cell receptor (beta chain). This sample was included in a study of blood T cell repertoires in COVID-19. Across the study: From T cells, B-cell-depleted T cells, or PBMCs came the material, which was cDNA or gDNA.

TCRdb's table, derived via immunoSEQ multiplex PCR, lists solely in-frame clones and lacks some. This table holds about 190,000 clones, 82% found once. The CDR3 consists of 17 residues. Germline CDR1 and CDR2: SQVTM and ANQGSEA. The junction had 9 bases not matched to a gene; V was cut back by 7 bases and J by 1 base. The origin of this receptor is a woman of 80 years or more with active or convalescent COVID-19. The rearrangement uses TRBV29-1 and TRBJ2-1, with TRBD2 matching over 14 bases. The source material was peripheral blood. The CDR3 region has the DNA TGCAGCGCGGTAGGGACTAGCGGGAGTCGTTCCTACAATGAGCAGTTCTTC. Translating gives CSAVGTSGSRSYNEQFF.